This TCR beta chain was recovered during a study of blood T cell repertoires in COVID-19 (dated by TCRdb to 2020 to 2021). Context from the whole study: The collaborator samples originated in the United States, Italy and Spain and spanned the acute and convalescent phases of COVID-19. The prospective study material was composed of cDNA or gDNA derived from T cells, B-cell-depleted T cells, or PBMCs. Deeply sampled blood TCRbeta repertoires from subjects exposed to, actively infected with, or recovered from COVID-19 were included in the dataset. A freely available public database, intended as a resource for researchers studying the immune response to SARS-CoV-2, is where the repertoires were released. The samples were drawn from two sources: the first 160 participants of the ongoing ImmuneRACE study, and approximately 1,300 subjects contributed by 6 global collaborators. Sample metadata almost always included a de-identified subject ID, COVID-19 status, age in years and sex. Where HLA class I and class II types were available, the types were taken from metadata supplied by the sample provider, not from assay-based typing. The paper's findings and limits, for the study overall: Clinical and demographic metadata were provided uncurated, with the amount varying by source and participant.

As regards this clone: The target of this receptor is not known. It has no much larger one-base neighbor in the sample; base qualities were not kept.

TCRbeta CDR3 regions were amplified from genomic DNA by means of the immunoSEQ Assay, a bias-controlled multiplex PCR. On the authors' methods: The number of nucleated cells in each sample was estimated from the amplification of reference gene primers within the assay. To quantify the absolute abundance of each unique TCRbeta CDR3 rearrangement, sequence reads were collapsed and filtered. For each sample, productive Simpson clonality was calculated as the square root of Simpson's diversity index over productive rearrangements. Imported from immuneACCESS, the table was reduced by TCRdb to in-frame sequences with V and J called. These copies leave out some clones; in studies compared against another copy, an unresolved V gene accounts for under half, and the cause of the remainder is not known. V, J and clone size are taken as reported in that table, and D and trimming were inferred from the DNA itself. The sample table records 300,000 to 450,000 clones; roughly 86% of these occur just once. The top ten clones comprise over 2% of the sample.

CDR1 MNHNS and CDR2 SASEGT were looked up in the germline V gene. The CDR3 measures 15 amino acids from cysteine to phenylalanine. The retained sequence is limited to the CDR3, 45 bases, with the frame set at the first base. Cut back by 3 bases and 0 bases, the V and J ends lie 9 bases apart. At one collaborating source in Seattle, patients were enrolled during active infection and were followed longitudinally through the course of disease. Whole blood was collected in K2EDTA tubes by collaborating institutions according to the institutions' own protocols. For TCRbeta analysis, collaborators shipped samples as frozen whole blood, isolated PBMCs, or DNA extracted from either of those sample types.

Specimen: peripheral blood. Recombination joined TRBV6-1 with TRBJ1-3, and perhaps TRBD1 as D gene, on 5 matching bases. This TCR derives from a woman aged 60-70 years with COVID-19, enrolled during active disease. CDR3 loop: CASSDRGHSGNTIYF. The DNA reads TGTGCCAGCAGTGACAGAGGACACTCTGGAAACACCATATATTTT.